This T cell receptor beta chain was documented in a study of CD8+ T cells in alopecia areata. Reverse transcription of extracted RNA yielded cDNA, which provided the sequencing template. The method was immunoSEQ multiplex PCR; TCRdb's version includes in-frame clones alone and lacks a portion of them. This repertoire holds 290,000 or so clones, and none appear only once. Remarks on this clone: The genes are named according to mouse. The read terminates 4 residues ahead of where the CDR3 ends, so the germline J gene completes it.

The pooled cutaneous lymph node cells were sorted using several markers (CD4, CD8alpha, NKG2D, NKG2ACE and others). Germline loops: CDR1 FNHDT, CDR2 SITEND (reference sequence). CDR3 length equals 17 residues. J gave up 4 bases and V 3 bases, and 5 bases lay outside the gene matches. This chain joins TRBV19 and TRBJ2-2, with 14 bases fitting TRBD2. Sequencing was carried out using CD4+ T cells sorted from a lymph node. This TCR was sampled from a C3H/HeJ mouse with alopecia areata. The MHC haplotype recorded for the strain is H2-k. This CDR3 reads CASSKGTGGATTGQLYF. The CDR3 bases that were read are TGTGCCAGCAGTAAAGGGACTGGGGGGGCGACCACCGGG.